This entry lists 20 T cell receptor beta chains sequenced from one sample in a study of early T cells in non-severe SARS-CoV-2 infection. TCRdb independently ran MiXCR on the 5' RACE reads; one entry per CDR3 protein. The sample consists of about 83,000 distinct CDR3 sequences, roughly a tenth of them appearing once. The material sequenced was whole blood, taken at baseline. Receptors originate from an adult who was a healthcare worker with PCR-confirmed SARS-CoV-2 infection or an uninfected control (not recorded which).

This clonotype was detected only a few times. The genes are TRBV9 and TRBJ2-3, with 10 bases that match TRBD2. The CDR3 contains 16 residues. Per germline, CDR1 SGDLS and CDR2 YYNGEE. V lost 4 bases, J lost 2 bases, and 7 bases stayed unmatched. CDR3 sequence reads: CASSRTSGRNTDTQYF. CDR3 in DNA: TGTGCCAGCAGCCGGACTAGCGGCCGTAACACAGATACGCAGTATTTT.

The sample holds many counts of this clonotype. The rearrangement uses TRBV10-3 and TRBJ2-3; 7 nucleotides line up with TRBD1. After removal of 3 bases from V and 4 bases from J, the junction contained 4 bases not matched to a gene. This CDR3 contains 14 residues. Per the germline V gene, CDR1 is ENHRY and CDR2 is SYGVKD. This chain's CDR3 is CAISDSQGADTQYF. CDR3 coding DNA: TGTGCCATCAGTGATTCTCAGGGGGCAGATACGCAGTATTTT.

J is TRBJ2-1 and V is TRBV3-1, with D possibly called TRBD1 or TRBD2 (5 bases each). Trimming removed 2 bases at V and 8 bases at J, with 13 bases between. This CDR3 has 14 amino acids. Per germline, CDR1 LGHDT and CDR2 YNNKEL (reference sequence). The chain's CDR3 is CASSQLPGLDEQFF. The CDR3, as DNA: TGTGCCAGCAGCCAACTTCCGGGGCTCGATGAGCAGTTCTTC.

The genes are TRBV6-5 and TRBJ2-7, with D possibly TRBD1 on 7 matching bases. The CDR3 consists of 14 residues. The ends were cut back, 5 bases at V and 5 bases at J, with 16 bases in the middle. CDR1 and CDR2 from the germline V gene are MNHEY and SVGAGI. The DNA for the CDR3 is TGTGCCAGCAGTATCTTCCAGGGGGGCCACGAGCAGTACTTC. Translation: CASSIFQGGHEQYF.

Many counts were recorded for this clonotype. This chain connects TRBV12-3 or TRBV12-4 to TRBJ1-1; D is ambiguous. The CDR3 is 13 residues long. The V and J ends lost 7 bases and 2 bases respectively, with 11 bases between them. This chain's CDR3 is CASIRQGNTEAFF. The CDR3 DNA is TGTGCCAGCATCCGGCAAGGAAACACTGAAGCTTTCTTT.

The chain carries TRBV9 and TRBJ2-1; a possible D gene is TRBD2 (5 bases). The CDR3 is made up of 16 amino acids. The V end lost 0 bases, the J end lost 2 bases, and 12 bases lay between the germline ends. Germline CDR1 and CDR2: SGDLS and YYNGEE. The CDR3 DNA reads TGTGCCAGCAGCGTAGATCCGGGGAATGCCTACAATGAGCAGTTCTTC. It yields the protein CASSVDPGNAYNEQFF.

The chain recombines TRBV11-2 with TRBJ2-1; 9 positions match TRBD2. Losses at the gene ends were 5 bases for V and 3 bases for J; bases not matched to a gene: 8. The CDR3 covers 16 residues. Per germline, CDR1 SGHAT and CDR2 FQNNGV. Here the CDR3 reads CASSQGVAGVYNEQFF. CDR3 DNA: TGTGCCAGCAGCCAGGGCGTAGCGGGAGTCTACAATGAGCAGTTCTTC.

The chain couples TRBV7-9 to TRBJ1-6; D is perhaps TRBD1 (6 bases). Trimming took 1 base from V and 6 from J, leaving 16 bases between them. This CDR3 spans 17 amino acids. Per the germline V gene, CDR1 is SEHNR and CDR2 is FQNEAQ (reference sequence). The chain's CDR3 is CASSLGGGTMANSPLHF. CDR3 nucleotide sequence: TGTGCCAGCAGCTTAGGAGGGGGGACGATGGCTAATTCACCCCTCCACTTT.

This clonotype was seen repeatedly, ten times or more. V usage is TRBV5-1 and J usage is TRBJ2-7; 7 bases are a match to TRBD1. V shed 3 bases, J shed 2 bases, and the junction held 8 bases outside the gene matches. CDR3 size: 15 residues. Germline-derived CDR1 and CDR2 are SGHRS and YFSETQ. Written as DNA, the CDR3 is TGCGCCAGCAGCTCCGGACAGGTTACGACCTACGAGCAGTACTTC. Translated: CASSSGQVTTYEQYF.

The sample holds many counts of this clonotype. The genes are TRBV6-4 and TRBJ2-3; no definite D call. Germline assignment: CDR1 MRHNA and CDR2 SNTAGT. V was clipped by 3 bases and J by 2 bases, with 6 bases between them. CDR3 length: 13 residues. As DNA, the CDR3 is TGTGCCAGCAGTGAAGTGTACACAGATACGCAGTATTTT. Amino acid sequence: CASSEVYTDTQYF.

The chain has TRBV7-9 and TRBJ2-2; possibly TRBD2 for D (5 bases). Trimming shortened V by 2 bases and J by 8 bases, and 21 bases separated the two germline ends. Per the germline V gene, CDR1 is SEHNR and CDR2 is FQNEAQ (reference sequence). The length of the CDR3 is 17 residues. The CDR3 protein is CASSLTGLTPLQGELFF. In nucleotides, the CDR3 is TGTGCCAGCAGCTTAACCGGACTGACCCCATTGCAGGGGGAGCTGTTTTTT. Based on the CDR3 plus reference TRBV7-9 and TRBJ2-2, the full variable domain is DTGVSQNPRHKITKRGQNVTFRCDPISEHNRLYWYRQTLGQGPEFLTYFQNEAQLEKSRLLSDRFSAERPKGSFSTLEIQRTEQGDSAMYLCASSLTGLTPLQGELFFGEGSRLTVL.

This clonotype was picked up many times. The chain is built from TRBV12-3 or TRBV12-4 and TRBJ2-1; 7 bases are a match to TRBD2. The CDR3 contains 15 residues. Trimming took 5 bases from V and 5 from J; bases not matched to a gene: 9. In nucleotides, the CDR3 is TGTGCCAGCAGTCCTAGCGGACCGGGCCACAATGAGCAGTTCTTC. Its translation: CASSPSGPGHNEQFF.

This clonotype was observed a handful of times. This chain connects TRBV7-2 to TRBJ2-3; D possibly corresponds to TRBD2 (5 bases). Trimming took off 0 bases at V and 3 bases at J, with 10 bases between the two ends. CDR3 length: 15 amino acids. CDR1 SGHTA and CDR2 FQGNSA come from the germline V gene. This CDR3 reads CASSLAPGVTDTQYF. CDR3 bases: TGTGCCAGCAGCTTAGCCCCCGGGGTAACAGATACGCAGTATTTT.

This clonotype was recorded once. Sequence at one end of the junction differs from germline and may be a read error. The gene calls are TRBV7-2 and TRBJ1-4, with TRBD1 matching 9 bases. Germline values: CDR1 SGHTA, CDR2 FQGNSA. This CDR3 comprises 15 residues. Here the CDR3 reads CANSPNRGHIEKLFF. CDR3 nucleotides: TGTGCCAACAGCCCAAACAGGGGGCATATTGAAAAACTGTTTTTT.

The rearrangement joins TRBV7-9 to TRBJ2-3, with 9 positions matching TRBD1. Trimming cost V 5 bases and J 2 bases; bases outside gene matches: 5. The CDR3 runs 15 residues. The germline V gene has CDR1 SEHNR and CDR2 FQNEAQ (reference sequence). As DNA, the CDR3 is TGTGCCAGCAGCCGAGGGACAGGGCACACAGATACGCAGTATTTT. It codes for CASSRGTGHTDTQYF. Full variable domain (missing parts from reference TRBV7-9 and TRBJ2-3): DTGVSQNPRHKITKRGQNVTFRCDPISEHNRLYWYRQTLGQGPEFLTYFQNEAQLEKSRLLSDRFSAERPKGSFSTLEIQRTEQGDSAMYLCASSRGTGHTDTQYFGPGTRLTVL.

This clonotype was found a few times. CDR3 nucleotide sequence: TGTGCCAGCAGTGAACAGGGTCGGAGTTCACCCCTCCACTTT. Translating gives CASSEQGRSSPLHF. The V and J genes are TRBV2 and TRBJ1-6; TRBD1 is a possible D gene (5 bases). The CDR3 consists of 14 residues. The germline V gene has CDR1 SNHLY and CDR2 FYNNEI. Trimming shortened V by 2 bases and J by 9 bases, and 11 bases separated the two germline ends.

The V gene is TRBV27, the J gene TRBJ2-1, with a tentative D call TRBD2 (6 bases). Germline V lookup: CDR1 MNHEY, CDR2 SMNVEV (reference sequence). The CDR3 is made up of 13 amino acids. The V gene lost 5 bases and the J gene lost 7 bases, with 12 bases spanning the gap. The DNA of the CDR3 is TGTGCCAGCAGTCCGGGACTGGGGAATGAGCAGTTCTTC. Protein: CASSPGLGNEQFF.

The chain joins TRBV7-6 to TRBJ2-2, with 7 bases fitting TRBD2. The trim removed 5 bases at V and 4 bases at J, leaving 10 bases unmatched. Germline CDR1 SGHVS, CDR2 FNYEAQ. There are 16 residues in the CDR3. Here the CDR3 DNA reads TGTGCCAGCAGCCGCCCTACGGGAGGCGGCACCGGGGAGCTGTTTTTT. Residues: CASSRPTGGGTGELFF. The whole variable domain, remainder taken from reference TRBV7-6 and TRBJ2-2, is GAGVSQSPRYKVTKRGQDVALRCDPISGHVSLYWYRQALGQGPEFLTYFNYEAQQDKSGLPNDRFSAERPEGSISTLTIQRTEQRDSAMYRCASSRPTGGGTGELFFGEGSRLTVL.

This rearrangement joins TRBV20-1 to TRBJ2-2; a weak D match, TRBD2 (6 bases). CDR1 and CDR2 from the germline V gene are DFQATT and SNEGSKA (reference sequence). The length of the CDR3 is 16 residues. V gave up 1 base and J gave up 5 bases, with 17 bases separating them. DNA for the CDR3: TGCAGTGCTAGAGGGGCCGGTGGTAGCGGTACCGGGGAGCTGTTTTTT. This translates into CSARGAGGSGTGELFF.

The chain carries TRBV10-3 and TRBJ2-1; 10 bases are shared with TRBD2. Germline CDR1 and CDR2: ENHRY and SYGVKD. V lost 2 bases, J lost 2 bases, and 6 bases stayed unmatched. This CDR3 has 17 amino acids. Written as DNA, the CDR3 is TGTGCCATCAGTGAGAATCCTAGCGGGAGTCCCTACAATGAGCAGTTCTTC. The encoded protein is CAISENPSGSPYNEQFF.